The 25 T cell receptor beta chains below were found in one sample sequenced in a study of T-cell reconstitution after alpha-beta-depleted transplantation in children listed by TCRdb under 2016. The library was obtained by PCR. Sequenced on an Illumina HiSeq 2500. TCR libraries were prepared with molecular barcoding, using unique molecular identifiers to normalize TCRbeta repertoire quantification. TCRdb reworked the public reads: Q25 trimming with fastp, MiXCR clone assembly, productive beta chains retained. Under each unique CDR3 protein, matching rows form one entry showing the most common genes and DNA. This sample is represented by approximately 400,000 distinct CDR3 sequences; 11% of them were singletons. The leading ten clones occupy roughly 5.1% of the sample. The specimen was PBMCs from the stem cell graft donor, collected from the stem cell graft. The receptors were gathered from a human donor who donated a stem cell graft to a child with acute myeloid leukemia.

This clonotype was observed many times. This chain uses TRBV10-3 with TRBJ2-5, with TRBD2 identical over 12 bases. CDR3 length equals 13 residues. Germline loops: CDR1 ENHRY, CDR2 SYGVKD. With 6 bases clipped from V and 5 bases from J, the junction kept 1 base outside the gene matches. DNA for the CDR3: TGTGCCATCAGGACTAGCGGGAGTGAGACCCAGTACTTC. It is translated as CAIRTSGSETQYF.

V and J are TRBV6-1 and TRBJ2-2; D possibly corresponds to TRBD1 (6 bases). The CDR3 runs 14 residues. V was clipped by 6 bases and J by 4 bases, with 12 bases between them. Per germline, CDR1 MNHNS and CDR2 SASEGT. The CDR3: CASRETGFTGELFF. CDR3 DNA sequence: TGTGCCAGCAGAGAAACAGGGTTCACCGGGGAGCTGTTTTTT.

J is TRBJ2-3 and V is TRBV15; either TRBD1 or TRBD2 may fit D (6 bases each). Trimming pared 0 bases from V and 0 bases from J, leaving 13 bases between. Per the germline V gene, CDR1 is LNHNV and CDR2 is YYDKDF (reference sequence). The CDR3 is 17 amino acids. The CDR3, as DNA: TGTGCCACCAGCAGAGATTGGGGGGCGGGGAGCACAGATACGCAGTATTTT. It yields the protein CATSRDWGAGSTDTQYF.

This clonotype was seen a handful of times. V is TRBV14 and J is TRBJ2-3, with unresolved D. Trimming cost V 0 bases and J 2 bases, with 9 bases left between them. CDR1 and CDR2 (germline): SGHDN, FVKESK. The CDR3 has 15 amino acids. CDR3: CASSQEGRITDTQYF. CDR3 bases: TGTGCCAGCAGCCAAGAAGGCAGAATCACAGATACGCAGTATTTT.

The chain is built from TRBV5-4 and TRBJ2-3, with D possibly matching TRBD1 (6 bases). The germline V and J ends were trimmed by 5 bases and 6 bases, with 10 bases remaining between them. CDR1 is SGHNT, CDR2 YYREEE, per germline (reference sequence). This CDR3 is 12 amino acids long. The CDR3 DNA follows: TGTGCCAGCAGTCCTGGACAGGATACGCAGTATTTT. Translation gives CASSPGQDTQYF.

The V gene is TRBV7-2, the J gene TRBJ2-5; 12 nucleotides line up with TRBD2. V dropped 4 bases and J dropped 5; count of bases not matched to a gene: 5. The CDR3 totals 15 residues. Germline V lookup: CDR1 SGHTA, CDR2 FQGNSA. The CDR3 sequence is CASSYHGTSGETQYF. In DNA, the CDR3 is TGTGCCAGCAGCTACCACGGGACTAGCGGGGAGACCCAGTACTTC.

Only a few counts were recorded for this clonotype. V usage is TRBV3-1 and J usage is TRBJ2-3; TRBD1 might be the D (5 bases). CDR1 is LGHDT, CDR2 YNNKEL, per germline (reference sequence). This CDR3 region has 16 residues. The V gene lost 6 bases and the J gene lost 1 base, with 17 bases spanning the gap. The CDR3 sequence: CASSPITGDGTDTQYF. The DNA for the CDR3 is TGTGCCAGCAGTCCCATAACAGGTGATGGCACAGATACGCAGTATTTT.

V usage is TRBV5-1 and J usage is TRBJ1-5; perhaps TRBD1 as D (5 bases). The germline gives CDR1 SGHRS, CDR2 YFSETQ. The ends were cut back, 4 bases at V and 6 bases at J, with 23 bases in the middle. The CDR3 has 17 amino acids. The DNA for the CDR3 is TGCGCCAGCAGCCGACGAACGCCGCGAGAGGGGTCTCAGCCCCAGCATTTT. Translated: CASSRRTPREGSQPQHF.

The rearrangement links TRBV5-1 to TRBJ2-1, with TRBD2 matching over 10 bases. From germline, CDR1 is SGHRS and CDR2 YFSETQ. Germline trimming cut 2 bases from V and 7 bases from J; bases unmatched to any gene: 6. This CDR3 spans 15 amino acids. The CDR3 spells CASSFELAGTNEQFF. The CDR3 DNA reads as TGCGCCAGCAGCTTCGAACTAGCGGGAACTAATGAGCAGTTCTTC.

This clonotype was counted a single time. The gene calls are TRBV7-2 and TRBJ2-4, with no clear D. Germline assignment: CDR1 SGHTA and CDR2 FQGNSA. There are 14 residues in the CDR3. Trimming left V 1 base short and J 5 bases short, with 9 bases between. As DNA, the CDR3 is TGTGCCAGCAGCTTAGTAGGCAGGCAAAACATTCAGTACTTC. Translated: CASSLVGRQNIQYF.

V and J are TRBV12-3 or TRBV12-4 and TRBJ2-1; D is ambiguous. V lost 3 bases to trimming and J lost 3 bases, with 12 bases between them. The CDR3 length is 15 residues. In nucleotides, the CDR3 is TGTGCCAGCAGTTTGAGGACGGATTACTACAATGAGCAGTTCTTC. As protein: CASSLRTDYYNEQFF.

The chain combines TRBV29-1 with TRBJ1-2; D is ambiguous. V was pared by 3 bases and J by 4 bases, with 9 bases between. This CDR3 has 12 amino acids. Germline-derived CDR1 and CDR2 are SQVTM and ANQGSEA. CDR3 sequence: CSVDRESYGYTF. The CDR3 nucleotides are TGCAGCGTTGATCGGGAGTCCTATGGCTACACCTTC.

This clonotype came up many times. The gene calls are TRBV12-3 or TRBV12-4 and TRBJ1-1, with 8 bases lining up with TRBD1. CDR3 length: 14 amino acids. Germline trimming cut 6 bases from V and 1 base from J; bases unmatched to any gene: 4. CDR3 amino acids: CASRSGGRNTEAFF. CDR3 DNA: TGTGCCAGCAGGTCAGGGGGCCGGAACACTGAAGCTTTCTTT.

This clonotype was seen only a few times. This chain connects TRBV12-3 or TRBV12-4 to TRBJ2-5; the D gene could be TRBD1 or TRBD2 (5 bases each). This CDR3 has 12 amino acids. Trimming stripped 8 bases from V and 7 bases from J, with 14 bases between. The CDR3, as DNA: TGTGCCAGCGCCGGGGCCCCTCGGACCCAGTACTTC. It codes for CASAGAPRTQYF.

This clonotype was observed a handful of times. This chain links TRBV5-1 with TRBJ2-5; 8 bases are a match to TRBD1. The V and J ends lost 7 bases and 2 bases, in that order; junction bases with no gene match: 7. The CDR3 loop spans 14 amino acids. Germline V lookup: CDR1 SGHRS, CDR2 YFSETQ. CDR3 nucleotides: TGCGCCAGCCGCCGAGACAGGGGACAAGAGACCCAGTACTTC. Its translation is CASRRDRGQETQYF.

This CDR3 reads CAITRDKTYNEQFF. CDR3 nucleotides: TGTGCCATCACCCGGGACAAGACCTACAATGAGCAGTTCTTC. The gene calls are TRBV10-3 and TRBJ2-1; maybe TRBD1 (6 bases). V lost 7 bases and J 2 bases, leaving 12 bases between the germline ends. The CDR3 length is 14 residues. Germline CDR1 is ENHRY and CDR2 is SYGVKD.

The genes are TRBV7-6 and TRBJ2-2; 14 nucleotides align to TRBD2. The J segment lost 3 bases and the V segment lost 1 base, leaving 1 base of the junction unmatched. The CDR3 loop spans 17 amino acids. Germline CDR1 and CDR2: SGHVS and FNYEAQ. The CDR3 region is CASSLGTSGGYTGELFF. CDR3 in DNA: TGTGCCAGCAGCTTAGGGACTAGCGGGGGGTACACCGGGGAGCTGTTTTTT.

The chain uses TRBV29-1 and TRBJ1-2, with D perhaps matching TRBD1 (6 bases). Trimming pared 7 bases from V and 0 bases from J, leaving 9 bases between. This CDR3 spans 12 amino acids. Germline CDR1 reads SQVTM; CDR2 reads ANQGSEA. In DNA, the CDR3 is TGCAGCGCCGGGGACACTAACTATGGCTACACCTTC. It is translated as CSAGDTNYGYTF. Full variable domain (rest looked up from reference TRBV29-1 and TRBJ1-2): SAVISQKPSRDICQRGTSLTIQCQVDSQVTMMFWYRQQPGQSLTLIATANQGSEATYESGFVIDKFPISRPNLTFSTLTVSNMSPEDSSIYLCSAGDTNYGYTFGSGTRLTVV.

This clonotype showed up many times. This chain connects TRBV30 to TRBJ2-1; perhaps D is TRBD1 or TRBD2 (6 bases each). The CDR3 covers 13 residues. Per the germline V gene, CDR1 is GTSNPN and CDR2 is SVGIG (reference sequence). V was pared by 0 bases and J by 10 bases, with 13 bases between. In DNA form, the CDR3 reads TGTGCCTGGAGTGTACAGGAGGGGGACGAGCAGTTCTTC. As protein: CAWSVQEGDEQFF. Full variable domain (remainder filled in from reference TRBV30 and TRBJ2-1): SQTIHQWPATLVQPVGSPLSLECTVEGTSNPNLYWYRQAAGRGLQLLFYSVGIGQISSEVPQNLSASRPQDRQFILSSKKLLLSDSGFYLCAWSVQEGDEQFFGPGTRLTVL.

This clonotype was seen more than once but under ten times. This rearrangement joins TRBV7-6 to TRBJ2-7, with TRBD1 identical over 7 bases. V shed 5 bases and J 3 bases; nucleotides not matched to a gene: 7. CDR3 size: 14 residues. Germline V gene data show CDR1 as SGHVS and CDR2 as FNYEAQ. The CDR3 loop is CASSPGTVGYEQYV. CDR3 in DNA: TGTGCCAGCAGCCCCGGGACAGTAGGCTACGAGCAGTACGTC.

This chain links TRBV10-3 with TRBJ2-1, with D possibly being TRBD2 (5 bases). V was shortened by 3 bases and J by 2 bases, with 8 bases between the two germline ends. Germline values: CDR1 ENHRY, CDR2 SYGVKD. The CDR3 is made up of 14 amino acids. DNA for the CDR3: TGTGCCATCAGTGAAGCCGGGACCTACAATGAGCAGTTCTTC. It encodes CAISEAGTYNEQFF.

This clonotype was observed at least ten times. The V call is TRBV20-1, the J call TRBJ2-3; no clear D. Germline values: CDR1 DFQATT, CDR2 SNEGSKA (reference sequence). Deletions cut 0 bases from V and 2 bases from J, with 12 bases between. CDR3 length: 15 amino acids. The CDR3: CSARDLRGATDTQYF. The DNA of the CDR3 is TGCAGTGCTAGAGATCTTCGCGGAGCCACAGATACGCAGTATTTT.

This clonotype was picked up a small number of times. V usage is TRBV6-5 and J usage is TRBJ2-3; perhaps TRBD2 as D (5 bases). This CDR3 has 19 residues. Germline-derived CDR1 and CDR2 are MNHEY and SVGAGI. V dropped 0 bases and J dropped 0 bases, with 19 bases sitting between them. The CDR3 here is CASSYSTSGKMASTDTQYF. CDR3 sequence (DNA): TGTGCCAGCAGTTACTCGACAAGCGGAAAAATGGCTAGCACAGATACGCAGTATTTT.

The genes are TRBV5-6 and TRBJ1-6, with a possible D match to TRBD1 (5 bases). CDR3 length: 16 residues. V lost 0 bases and J 5 bases, leaving 12 bases between the germline ends. Germline V lookup: CDR1 SGHDT, CDR2 YYEEEE. Here the CDR3 reads CASSLVGDFDNSPLHF. DNA of the CDR3: TGTGCCAGCAGCTTGGTGGGGGACTTCGATAATTCACCCCTCCACTTT.

J is TRBJ2-2 and V is TRBV10-2, with 14 bases that match TRBD2. CDR3 length: 18 residues. Germline assignment: CDR1 WSHSY and CDR2 SAAADI. The ends lost 4 bases at V and 3 bases at J; junction bases unmatched: 7. The CDR3 is CASSGAGLAGDYTGELFF. The CDR3 DNA sequence: TGCGCCAGCAGTGGTGCGGGACTAGCGGGAGACTACACCGGGGAGCTGTTTTTT.